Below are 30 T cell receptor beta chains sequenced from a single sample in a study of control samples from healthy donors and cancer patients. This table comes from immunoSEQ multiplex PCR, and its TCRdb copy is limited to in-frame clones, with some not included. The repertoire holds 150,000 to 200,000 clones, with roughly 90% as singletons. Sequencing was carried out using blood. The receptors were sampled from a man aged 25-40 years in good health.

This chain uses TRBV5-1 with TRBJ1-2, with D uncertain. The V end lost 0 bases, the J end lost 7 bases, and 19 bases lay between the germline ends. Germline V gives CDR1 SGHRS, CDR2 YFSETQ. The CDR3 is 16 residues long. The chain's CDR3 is CASSLAGADRVGGYTF. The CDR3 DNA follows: TGCGCCAGCAGCTTGGCTGGAGCGGATAGGGTAGGTGGCTACACCTTC.

The CDR3 loop is CASSFNPGSTTGELFF. CDR3 nucleotides: TGTGCCAGCAGCTTCAATCCGGGATCTACAACCGGGGAGCTGTTTTTT. The chain links TRBV7-2 to TRBJ2-2; D perhaps matches TRBD2 (5 bases). Germline V lookup: CDR1 SGHTA, CDR2 FQGNSA. V was shortened by 3 bases and J by 5 bases, with 16 bases between the two germline ends. The CDR3 runs to 16 residues.

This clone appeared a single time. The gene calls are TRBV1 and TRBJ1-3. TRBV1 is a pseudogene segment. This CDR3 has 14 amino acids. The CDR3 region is CTSSHAGTGNTIYF. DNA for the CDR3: TGCACCAGCAGCCACGCGGGTACTGGAAACACCATATATTTT.

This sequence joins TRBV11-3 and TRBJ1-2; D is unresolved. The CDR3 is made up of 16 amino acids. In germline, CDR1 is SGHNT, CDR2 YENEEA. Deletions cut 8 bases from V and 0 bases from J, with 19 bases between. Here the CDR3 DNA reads TGTGCCAGCCTTAAAAAACTGGACCGCCCTAACTATGGCTACACCTTC. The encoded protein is CASLKKLDRPNYGYTF.

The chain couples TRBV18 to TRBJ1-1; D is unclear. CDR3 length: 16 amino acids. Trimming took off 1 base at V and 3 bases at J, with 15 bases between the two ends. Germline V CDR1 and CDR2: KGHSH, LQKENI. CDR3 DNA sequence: TGTGCCAGCTCACCACAAAGCTGGGCAGCGGACACTGAAGCTTTCTTT. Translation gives CASSPQSWAADTEAFF.

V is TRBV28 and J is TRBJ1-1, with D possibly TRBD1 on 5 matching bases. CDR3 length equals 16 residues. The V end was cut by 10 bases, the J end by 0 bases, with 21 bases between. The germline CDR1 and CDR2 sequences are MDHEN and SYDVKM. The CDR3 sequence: CATNLALNRLNTEAFF. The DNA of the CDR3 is TGTGCCACCAACTTAGCCTTGAACAGGCTGAACACTGAAGCTTTCTTT.

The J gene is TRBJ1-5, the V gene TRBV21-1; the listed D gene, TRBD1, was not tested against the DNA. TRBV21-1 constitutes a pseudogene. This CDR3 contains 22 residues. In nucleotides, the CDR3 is TGTGCCAGCAGCGATTTAGTTGGGGCGATGGTCCATCCCCAAGGGAGCAATCAGCCCCAGCATTTT. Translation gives CASSDLVGAMVHPQGSNQPQHF.

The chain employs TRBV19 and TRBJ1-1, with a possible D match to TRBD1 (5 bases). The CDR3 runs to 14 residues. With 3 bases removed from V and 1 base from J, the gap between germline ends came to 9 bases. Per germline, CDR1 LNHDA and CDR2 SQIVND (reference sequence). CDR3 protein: CASSIRDGNTEAFF. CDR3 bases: TGTGCCAGTAGTATTAGGGACGGGAACACTGAAGCTTTCTTT.

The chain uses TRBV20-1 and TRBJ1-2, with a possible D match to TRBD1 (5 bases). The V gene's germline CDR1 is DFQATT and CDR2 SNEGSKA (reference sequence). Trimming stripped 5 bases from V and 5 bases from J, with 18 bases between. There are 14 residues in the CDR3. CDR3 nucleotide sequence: TGCAGTGCTCGTGGTCTGGGGCAGTCATATGGCTACACCTTC. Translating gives CSARGLGQSYGYTF.

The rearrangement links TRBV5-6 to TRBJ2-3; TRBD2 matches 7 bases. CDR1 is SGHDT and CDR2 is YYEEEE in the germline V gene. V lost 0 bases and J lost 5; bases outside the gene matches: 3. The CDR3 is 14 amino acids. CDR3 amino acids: CASSLGLAKDTQYF. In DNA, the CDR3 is TGTGCCAGCAGCTTGGGACTAGCAAAAGATACGCAGTATTTT.

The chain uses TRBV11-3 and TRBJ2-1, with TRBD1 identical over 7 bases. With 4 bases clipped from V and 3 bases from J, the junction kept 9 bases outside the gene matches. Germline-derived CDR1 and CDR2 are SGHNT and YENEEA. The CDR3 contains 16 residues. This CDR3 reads CASSSYQGQFYNEQFF. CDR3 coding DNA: TGTGCCAGCAGCTCATACCAGGGACAGTTCTACAATGAGCAGTTCTTC.

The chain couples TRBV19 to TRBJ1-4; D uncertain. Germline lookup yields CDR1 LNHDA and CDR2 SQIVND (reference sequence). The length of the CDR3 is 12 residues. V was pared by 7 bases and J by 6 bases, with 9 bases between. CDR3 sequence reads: CASMDQDEKLFF. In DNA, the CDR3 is TGTGCCAGTATGGACCAGGATGAAAAACTGTTTTTT.

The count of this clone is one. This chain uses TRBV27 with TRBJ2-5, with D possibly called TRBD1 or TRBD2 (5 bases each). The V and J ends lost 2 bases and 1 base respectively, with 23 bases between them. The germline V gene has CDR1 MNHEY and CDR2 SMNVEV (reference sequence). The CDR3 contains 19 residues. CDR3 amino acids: CASSLVLRGEAPAQETQYF. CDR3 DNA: TGTGCCAGCAGTTTAGTTTTGAGGGGAGAGGCCCCAGCCCAAGAGACCCAGTACTTC.

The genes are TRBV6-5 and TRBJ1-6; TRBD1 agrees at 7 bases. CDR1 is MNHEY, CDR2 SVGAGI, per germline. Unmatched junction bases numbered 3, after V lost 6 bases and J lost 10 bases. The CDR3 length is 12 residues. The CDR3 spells CASRQGNSPLHF. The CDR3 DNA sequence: TGTGCCAGCAGACAGGGGAACTCACCCCTCCACTTT.

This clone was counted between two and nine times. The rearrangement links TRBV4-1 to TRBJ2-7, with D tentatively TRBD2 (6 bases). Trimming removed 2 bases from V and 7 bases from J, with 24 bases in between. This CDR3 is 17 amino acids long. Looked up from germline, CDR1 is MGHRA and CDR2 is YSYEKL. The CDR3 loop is CASSQHPSGTAPGEQYF. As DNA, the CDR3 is TGCGCCAGCAGCCAACACCCAAGTGGGACTGCCCCTGGGGAGCAGTACTTC.

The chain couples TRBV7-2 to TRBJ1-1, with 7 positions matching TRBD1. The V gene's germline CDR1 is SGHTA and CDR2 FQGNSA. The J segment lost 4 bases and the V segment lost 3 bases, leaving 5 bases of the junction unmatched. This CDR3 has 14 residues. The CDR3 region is CASSFSGGSTEAFF. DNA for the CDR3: TGTGCCAGCAGCTTTTCAGGGGGGTCCACTGAAGCTTTCTTT.

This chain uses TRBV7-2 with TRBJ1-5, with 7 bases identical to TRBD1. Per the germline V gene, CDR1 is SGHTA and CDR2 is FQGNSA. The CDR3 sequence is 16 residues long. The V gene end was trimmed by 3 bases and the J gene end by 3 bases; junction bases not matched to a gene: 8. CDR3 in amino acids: CASSLGSDRNNQPQHF. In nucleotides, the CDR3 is TGTGCCAGCAGCTTGGGATCGGACAGGAACAATCAGCCCCAGCATTTT.

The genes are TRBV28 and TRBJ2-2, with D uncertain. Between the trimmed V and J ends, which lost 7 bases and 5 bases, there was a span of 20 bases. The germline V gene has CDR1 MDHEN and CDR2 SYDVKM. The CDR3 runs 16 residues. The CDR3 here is CASIETTRGETGELFF. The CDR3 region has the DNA TGTGCCAGCATAGAAACGACGCGAGGCGAGACCGGGGAGCTGTTTTTT.

The CDR3 here is CASRDTASGNTIYF. The CDR3 DNA is TGTGCCAGTAGGGACACCGCCTCTGGAAACACCATATATTTT. The J gene is TRBJ1-3, the V gene TRBV19; TRBD1 might be the D (5 bases). This CDR3 contains 14 residues. Germline CDR1 LNHDA, CDR2 SQIVND (reference sequence). V was trimmed by 6 bases and J by 0 bases, leaving 9 bases between them.

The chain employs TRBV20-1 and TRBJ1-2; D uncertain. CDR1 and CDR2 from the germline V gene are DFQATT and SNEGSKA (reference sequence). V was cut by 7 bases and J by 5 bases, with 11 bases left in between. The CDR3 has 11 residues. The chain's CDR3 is CSVGQRYGYTF. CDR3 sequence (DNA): TGCAGTGTGGGCCAACGGTATGGCTACACCTTC.

The CDR3 sequence: CASSVASGSTEAFF. CDR3 nucleotides: TGTGCCAGCAGTGTAGCCAGCGGGAGCACTGAAGCTTTCTTT. The genes are TRBV6-6 and TRBJ1-1; no firm D call. Trimming shortened V by 5 bases and J by 4 bases, and 14 bases separated the two germline ends. CDR3 length equals 14 residues. Germline V gives CDR1 MNHNY, CDR2 SVGAGI (reference sequence).

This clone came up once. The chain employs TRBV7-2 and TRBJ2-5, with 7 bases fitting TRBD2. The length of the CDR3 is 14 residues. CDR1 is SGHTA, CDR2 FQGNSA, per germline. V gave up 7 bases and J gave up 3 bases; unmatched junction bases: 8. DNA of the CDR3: TGTGCCAGCAACCGGGACGGGGGGAAAGAGACCCAGTACTTC. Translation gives CASNRDGGKETQYF.

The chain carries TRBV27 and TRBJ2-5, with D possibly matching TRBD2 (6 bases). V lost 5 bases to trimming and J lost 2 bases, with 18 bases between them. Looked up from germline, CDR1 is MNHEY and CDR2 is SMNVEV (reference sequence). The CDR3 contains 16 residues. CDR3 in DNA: TGTGCCAGCAGTATTTATAGCGGAAAAAATCAAGAGACCCAGTACTTC. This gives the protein CASSIYSGKNQETQYF.

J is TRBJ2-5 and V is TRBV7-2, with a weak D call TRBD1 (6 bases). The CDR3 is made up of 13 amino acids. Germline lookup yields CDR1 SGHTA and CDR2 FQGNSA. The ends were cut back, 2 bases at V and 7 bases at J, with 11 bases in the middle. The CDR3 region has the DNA TGTGCCAGCAGCTTAAGGGGGTTCGGGACCCAGTACTTC. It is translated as CASSLRGFGTQYF. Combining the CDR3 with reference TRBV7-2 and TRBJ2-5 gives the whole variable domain GAGVSQSPSNKVTEKGKDVELRCDPISGHTALYWYRQSLGQGLEFLIYFQGNSAPDKSGLPSDRFSAERTGGSVSTLTIQRTQQEDSAVYLCASSLRGFGTQYFGPGTRLLVL.

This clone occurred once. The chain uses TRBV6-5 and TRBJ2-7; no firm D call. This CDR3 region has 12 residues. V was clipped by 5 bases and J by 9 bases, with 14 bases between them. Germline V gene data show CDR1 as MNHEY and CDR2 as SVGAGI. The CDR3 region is CASSQNVDTQYF. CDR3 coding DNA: TGTGCCAGCAGTCAGAATGTTGACACGCAGTACTTC.

CDR3 loop: CATSRDLQGGETQYF. Here the CDR3 DNA reads TGTGCCACCAGCAGAGATCTGCAGGGGGGAGAGACCCAGTACTTC. The chain is built from TRBV15 and TRBJ2-5; D is perhaps TRBD1 (7 bases). The CDR3 extends over 15 amino acids. Trimming took off 0 bases at V and 4 bases at J, with 12 bases between the two ends. Per germline, CDR1 LNHNV and CDR2 YYDKDF (reference sequence).

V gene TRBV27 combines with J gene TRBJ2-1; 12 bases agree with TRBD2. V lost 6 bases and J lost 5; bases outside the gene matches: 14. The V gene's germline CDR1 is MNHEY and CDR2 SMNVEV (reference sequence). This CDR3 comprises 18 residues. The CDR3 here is CASSPGLQLAGGNNEQFF. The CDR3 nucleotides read TGTGCCAGCAGCCCAGGCCTCCAACTAGCGGGAGGAAACAATGAGCAGTTCTTC.

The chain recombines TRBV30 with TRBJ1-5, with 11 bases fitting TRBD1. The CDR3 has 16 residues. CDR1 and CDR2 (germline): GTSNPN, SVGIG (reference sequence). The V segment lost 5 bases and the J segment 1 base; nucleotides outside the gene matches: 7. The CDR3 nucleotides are TGTGCCTGGGAGGCCGGGACAGGGGGAAGCAATCAGCCCCAGCATTTT. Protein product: CAWEAGTGGSNQPQHF.

CDR3 region: CATSRYGTTIPDTQYF. The CDR3 nucleotides read TGTGCCACCAGCAGATATGGGACTACCATCCCAGATACGCAGTATTTT. The rearrangement links TRBV15 to TRBJ2-3; 7 nucleotides match TRBD2. This CDR3 spans 16 amino acids. Per the germline V gene, CDR1 is LNHNV and CDR2 is YYDKDF (reference sequence). V was pared by 2 bases and J by 4 bases, with 9 bases of the junction left unmatched.

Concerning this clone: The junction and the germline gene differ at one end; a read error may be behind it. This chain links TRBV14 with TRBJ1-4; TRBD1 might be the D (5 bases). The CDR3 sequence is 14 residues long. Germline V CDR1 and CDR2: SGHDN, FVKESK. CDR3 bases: TGTGCCAGTAGCCAGTGGGGGGGACCAGAAAAACTGTTTTTT. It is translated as CASSQWGGPEKLFF.